Listed below are T cell receptor beta chains from one sample, sequenced in a study of CD8 T cells in Susac syndrome. TCRdb passed the immunoSEQ multiplex PCR reads through MiXCR, listing each CDR3 protein once. The table has 180,000 or so distinct CDR3 sequences, about 94% seen once. Sequenced input: CD4+ T cells from PBMCs. Receptors originate from a human donor in good health. The CDR3 runs from the conserved cysteine through the conserved F or W. Each record gives: CDR3 DNA, CDR3 protein, J gene, clone size, D gene, V gene. D genes are given only for firm matches. Clone sizes are given selectively: once, few, many, or a class where the clone is expanded.

cdr3_nt: TGTGCCAGCAGTTTACTTTCCCCCAGCGGTCAGCCCCAGCATTTT; cdr3_aa: CASSLLSPSGQPQHF; j_call: TRBJ1-5; clone_size: -; d_call: -; v_call: TRBV27
cdr3_nt: TGTGCCAGCAGTTTAGGGTTGGGTGAGACCGCAGATACGCAGTATTTT; cdr3_aa: CASSLGLGETADTQYF; j_call: TRBJ2-3; clone_size: once; d_call: -; v_call: TRBV12-3/TRBV12-4
cdr3_nt: TGTGCCAGCAGCGTACAGGGGCCTTCCTACGAGCAGTACTTC; cdr3_aa: CASSVQGPSYEQYF; j_call: TRBJ2-7; clone_size: -; d_call: TRBD1; v_call: TRBV7-2
cdr3_nt: TGTGCCAGCAGTTACGGGACGCCCCCGGGGGCCCAGTACTTC; cdr3_aa: CASSYGTPPGAQYF; j_call: TRBJ2-5; clone_size: -; d_call: -; v_call: TRBV6-2/TRBV6-3
cdr3_nt: TGTGCCAGCAGCCCGGGACTAGCGGGGGGGCCGGGCACAGATACGCAGTATTTT; cdr3_aa: CASSPGLAGGPGTDTQYF; j_call: TRBJ2-3; clone_size: -; d_call: TRBD2; v_call: TRBV7-3
cdr3_nt: TGCAGTGCTAGGGCTAGGGCCGAGCTGTCGAGCAATCAGCCCCAGCATTTT; cdr3_aa: CSARARAELSSNQPQHF; j_call: TRBJ1-5; clone_size: -; d_call: -; v_call: TRBV20-1
cdr3_nt: TGTGCCAGCAGCCAAGTTAGGGACAGCCATTACGAGCAGTACTTC; cdr3_aa: CASSQVRDSHYEQYF; j_call: TRBJ2-7; clone_size: -; d_call: TRBD1; v_call: TRBV3-1
cdr3_nt: TGTGCCACCAGCGGAGCATTGCCGGGCCCCTCGAACACCGGGGAGCTGTTTTTT; cdr3_aa: CATSGALPGPSNTGELFF; j_call: TRBJ2-2; clone_size: -; d_call: -; v_call: TRBV15
cdr3_nt: TGTGCCAGCAGCGTAGCAGCGGGGGAAGACACCGGGGAGCTGTTTTTT; cdr3_aa: CASSVAAGEDTGELFF; j_call: TRBJ2-2; clone_size: -; d_call: TRBD2; v_call: TRBV9
cdr3_nt: TGTGCCAGCAGCTACGGTCGAGGTGGGAACAATGAGCAGTTCTTC; cdr3_aa: CASSYGRGGNNEQFF; j_call: TRBJ2-1; clone_size: -; d_call: -; v_call: TRBV7-9
cdr3_nt: TGTGCCTGTACCCCAGGGACCCATGGCTACACCTTC; cdr3_aa: CACTPGTHGYTF; j_call: TRBJ1-2; clone_size: -; d_call: -; v_call: TRBV30
cdr3_nt: TGTGCCAGCAGCTTGGTAGGCAGAAAAGGGACCCAGTACTTC; cdr3_aa: CASSLVGRKGTQYF; j_call: TRBJ2-5; clone_size: -; d_call: -; v_call: TRBV5-6
cdr3_nt: TGTGCCAGCAGCTTACGGGGGGACACAGATACGCAGTATTTT; cdr3_aa: CASSLRGDTDTQYF; j_call: TRBJ2-3; clone_size: -; d_call: TRBD2; v_call: TRBV7-2
cdr3_nt: TGTGCCAGTAGTGGACACCAGACCCAGTACTTC; cdr3_aa: CASSGHQTQYF; j_call: TRBJ2-5; clone_size: -; d_call: -; v_call: TRBV19
cdr3_nt: TGTGCCAGCTCACCGCAGGGACAACCGAACACTGAAGCTTTCTTT; cdr3_aa: CASSPQGQPNTEAFF; j_call: TRBJ1-1; clone_size: -; d_call: -; v_call: TRBV18
cdr3_nt: TGTGCCAGCAGCTTGCTCGGGACAGGGGGAATCAATGAGCAGTTCTTC; cdr3_aa: CASSLLGTGGINEQFF; j_call: TRBJ2-1; clone_size: -; d_call: TRBD1; v_call: TRBV5-6
cdr3_nt: TGTGCCAGCAGCCAGGTCGGGGGGGCCGTTGCAGAGACCCAGTACTTC; cdr3_aa: CASSQVGGAVAETQYF; j_call: TRBJ2-5; clone_size: -; d_call: TRBD2; v_call: TRBV3-1
cdr3_nt: TGCAGCGTTGTCGGGGGACAGGGGTTTCCTGAAGCTTTCTTT; cdr3_aa: CSVVGGQGFPEAFF; j_call: TRBJ1-1; clone_size: -; d_call: TRBD1; v_call: TRBV29-1
cdr3_nt: TGCAGTGCTAGAGTGGGGACCTTGGGCTATCAGCCCCAGCATTTT; cdr3_aa: CSARVGTLGYQPQHF; j_call: TRBJ1-5; clone_size: -; d_call: -; v_call: TRBV20-1
cdr3_nt: TGTGCCTTAGGACAGGGCGGTAATCAGCCCCAGCATTTT; cdr3_aa: CALGQGGNQPQHF; j_call: TRBJ1-5; clone_size: -; d_call: TRBD1; v_call: TRBV30
cdr3_nt: TGCGCCAGCAGCTTGTCTAGGGGACTATCCTTAGGCTACACCTTC; cdr3_aa: CASSLSRGLSLGYTF; j_call: TRBJ1-2; clone_size: -; d_call: -; v_call: TRBV5-1
cdr3_nt: TGTGCCAGCAGCCAAACCGGGGCTGGTTACGAGCAGTACTTC; cdr3_aa: CASSQTGAGYEQYF; j_call: TRBJ2-7; clone_size: few; d_call: -; v_call: TRBV7-2
cdr3_nt: TGTGCCAGCAGCAAACTAGAAGAGACCCAGTACTTC; cdr3_aa: CASSKLEETQYF; j_call: TRBJ2-5; clone_size: -; d_call: -; v_call: TRBV12-3/TRBV12-4
cdr3_nt: TGTGCCAGCAGCTCTACGGCCGGGACGTCTTACCAAGATACGCAGTATTTT; cdr3_aa: CASSSTAGTSYQDTQYF; j_call: TRBJ2-3; clone_size: -; d_call: -; v_call: TRBV7-3
cdr3_nt: TGCAGTGCTATTTCCGGGGGGTACTACAATGAGCAGTTCTTC; cdr3_aa: CSAISGGYYNEQFF; j_call: TRBJ2-1; clone_size: -; d_call: TRBD2; v_call: TRBV20-1
cdr3_nt: TGCGCCAGCAGCCCAGACGACAGCGAGCAGTTCTTC; cdr3_aa: CASSPDDSEQFF; j_call: TRBJ2-1; clone_size: many; d_call: -; v_call: TRBV4-1
cdr3_nt: TGTGCCAGCAGCTTAGAGGGGGAGAGGGACTCCCAGTACTTC; cdr3_aa: CASSLEGERDSQYF; j_call: TRBJ2-5; clone_size: -; d_call: -; v_call: TRBV7-8
cdr3_nt: TGTGCCAGCAGGTACAGGGGAGATTCCTACGAGCAGTACTTC; cdr3_aa: CASRYRGDSYEQYF; j_call: TRBJ2-7; clone_size: -; d_call: TRBD1; v_call: TRBV2
cdr3_nt: TGTGCCAGCAGCCAACGACAGGGGAGGATGAACACTGAAGCTTTCTTT; cdr3_aa: CASSQRQGRMNTEAFF; j_call: TRBJ1-1; clone_size: -; d_call: TRBD1; v_call: TRBV14
cdr3_nt: TGTGCCAGCAGAAGGACTAGCGGGGGTTCCTACGAGCAGTACTTC; cdr3_aa: CASRRTSGGSYEQYF; j_call: TRBJ2-7; clone_size: -; d_call: TRBD2; v_call: TRBV6-5
cdr3_nt: TGTGCCAGCAGTTCTCACTATGGCTACACCTTC; cdr3_aa: CASSSHYGYTF; j_call: TRBJ1-2; clone_size: -; d_call: -; v_call: TRBV6-5
cdr3_nt: TGTGCTAGCAGCCTACGGATGTGGCAGCTAAATCAGCCCCAGCATTTT; cdr3_aa: CASSLRMWQLNQPQHF; j_call: TRBJ1-5; clone_size: -; d_call: -; v_call: TRBV7-7
cdr3_nt: TGCGCCAGCAGCCAAGATTTAGCGGGAGCCACAGATACGCAGTATTTT; cdr3_aa: CASSQDLAGATDTQYF; j_call: TRBJ2-3; clone_size: -; d_call: TRBD2; v_call: TRBV4-3
cdr3_nt: TGTGCCAGCAGTTTCTCCTTCAGTGAAAAACTGTTTTTT; cdr3_aa: CASSFSFSEKLFF; j_call: TRBJ1-4; clone_size: -; d_call: -; v_call: TRBV28
cdr3_nt: TGTGCCACCAGTGATCCTCGGGACAACTCCTACGAGCAGTACTTC; cdr3_aa: CATSDPRDNSYEQYF; j_call: TRBJ2-7; clone_size: -; d_call: -; v_call: TRBV24-1
cdr3_nt: TGCAGTGCTACCCTCACAGGGCCCGAGCAGTACTTC; cdr3_aa: CSATLTGPEQYF; j_call: TRBJ2-7; clone_size: -; d_call: -; v_call: TRBV20-1
cdr3_nt: TGCAGTGCTCTTCAGGGGGCCGCTTTCTTT; cdr3_aa: CSALQGAAFF; j_call: TRBJ1-1; clone_size: -; d_call: TRBD1; v_call: TRBV20-1
cdr3_nt: TGTGCCAGCAGCCGGAGGACAGGGGAGCTTGAAGAGCAGTACTTC; cdr3_aa: CASSRRTGELEEQYF; j_call: TRBJ2-7; clone_size: -; d_call: TRBD1; v_call: TRBV3-1
cdr3_nt: TGTGCCAGCTCATCCGGGACAGGGGGCAATACGCAGTATTTT; cdr3_aa: CASSSGTGGNTQYF; j_call: TRBJ2-3; clone_size: -; d_call: TRBD1; v_call: TRBV18
cdr3_nt: TGTGCCAGCAGGAGGACTAGCGGGGCCCAGTCCTACGAGCAGTACTTC; cdr3_aa: CASRRTSGAQSYEQYF; j_call: TRBJ2-7; clone_size: -; d_call: TRBD2; v_call: TRBV6-1
cdr3_nt: TGCAGCGTTGAGATACAGGGGGTCTATGGCTACACCTTC; cdr3_aa: CSVEIQGVYGYTF; j_call: TRBJ1-2; clone_size: -; d_call: TRBD1; v_call: TRBV29-1